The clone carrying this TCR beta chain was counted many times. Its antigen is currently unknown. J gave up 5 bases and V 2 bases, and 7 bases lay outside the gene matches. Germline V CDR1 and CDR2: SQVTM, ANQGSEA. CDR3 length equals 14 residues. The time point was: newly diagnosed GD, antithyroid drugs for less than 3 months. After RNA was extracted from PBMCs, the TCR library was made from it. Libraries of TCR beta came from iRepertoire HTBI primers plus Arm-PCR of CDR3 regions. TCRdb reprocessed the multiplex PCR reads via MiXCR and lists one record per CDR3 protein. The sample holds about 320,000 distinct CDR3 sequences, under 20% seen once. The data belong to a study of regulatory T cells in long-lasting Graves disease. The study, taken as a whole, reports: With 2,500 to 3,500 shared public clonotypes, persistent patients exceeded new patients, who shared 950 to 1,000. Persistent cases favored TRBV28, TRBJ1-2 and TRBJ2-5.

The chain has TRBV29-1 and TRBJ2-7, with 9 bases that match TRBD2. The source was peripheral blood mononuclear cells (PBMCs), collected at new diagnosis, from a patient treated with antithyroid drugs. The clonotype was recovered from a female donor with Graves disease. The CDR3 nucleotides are TGCAGCGTTGAACTCGCTAGCGGGACGAACGAGCAGTACTTC. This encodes CSVELASGTNEQYF.